This T cell receptor (beta chain) was obtained from a study of T cells in localized non-small cell lung cancer. TCRdb's table, derived via immunoSEQ multiplex PCR, lists solely in-frame clones and lacks some. The sample lists 100,000 to 150,000 clones; 70% to 90% were seen once. From germline, CDR1 is SGHKS and CDR2 YYEKEE (reference sequence). CDR3 length equals 17 residues. V lost 0 bases to trimming and J lost 3 bases; unmatched junction nucleotides: 9. Sequenced here: peripheral blood, sampled before any cancer treatment. The TCR was taken from a female donor aged 60 or older with stage I lung adenocarcinoma. The genes are TRBV5-5 and TRBJ2-7; 10 nucleotides line up with TRBD2. The CDR3 here is CASSLARATSGNYEQYF. In DNA form, the CDR3 reads TGTGCCAGCAGCTTGGCTCGTGCCACTAGCGGGAACTACGAGCAGTACTTC.